Presented here are 6 T cell receptor beta chains from one specimen sequenced in a study of blood T cells in healthy people across ages. For the second PCR, which ran for about 6 to 11 cycles, a sample-barcoded 5' primer and a J-beta primer mix were used. TCRdb fed the 5' RACE reads into MiXCR, producing one record per CDR3 protein. The sample contains around 800,000 distinct CDR3 sequences, 40% to 50% of which appear only once. Specimen: blood. The receptors stem from a man aged 55-75 years in good health.

V gene TRBV10-3 combines with J gene TRBJ1-1; 11 bases align to TRBD1. Trimming at V came to 11 bases and at J to 5 bases, leaving 7 bases not matched to a gene. The CDR3 sequence is 13 residues long. The germline V gene encodes CDR1 ENHRY and CDR2 SYGVKD. The CDR3 DNA reads TGTGCCGCGGCGGGACAGGGGGTGACTGAAGCTTTCTTT. Translation gives CAAAGQGVTEAFF.

V is TRBV5-1 and J is TRBJ2-7; 8 bases match TRBD1. CDR1 and CDR2 from the germline V gene are SGHRS and YFSETQ. The CDR3 runs 13 residues. The V and J ends lost 5 bases and 5 bases, in that order; junction bases with no gene match: 6. The CDR3 reads CASRGQAIDEQYF. As DNA, the CDR3 is TGCGCCAGCAGGGGACAGGCAATCGACGAGCAGTACTTC.

The chain recombines TRBV4-3 with TRBJ2-7, with D possibly matching TRBD1 (5 bases). Trimming removed 1 base from V and 2 bases from J, with 9 bases in between. CDR1 is LGHNA and CDR2 is YSLEER in the germline V gene. This CDR3 comprises 14 residues. As DNA, the CDR3 is TGCGCCAGCAGCCAAGGGTGGGGCCCCTACGAGCAGTACTTC. This gives the protein CASSQGWGPYEQYF.

V gene TRBV30 combines with J gene TRBJ2-7; D perhaps matches TRBD1 (6 bases). V was cut by 1 base and J by 6 bases, with 16 bases left in between. Germline assignment: CDR1 GTSNPN and CDR2 SVGIG (reference sequence). The CDR3 is made up of 14 amino acids. The CDR3 sequence: CAWSDYDRNIEQYF. CDR3 DNA: TGTGCCTGGAGTGATTACGACAGGAACATCGAGCAGTACTTC.

The V and J genes are TRBV28 and TRBJ2-1; TRBD1 might be the D (6 bases). Per germline, CDR1 MDHEN and CDR2 SYDVKM. This CDR3 is 15 amino acids long. Trimming cost V 3 bases and J 4 bases, with 13 bases left between them. CDR3 DNA: TGTGCCAGCAGTTTGGGGACAAGGATTTACAATGAGCAGTTCTTC. It codes for CASSLGTRIYNEQFF.

The chain joins TRBV30 to TRBJ1-1; D is uncertain. CDR1 is GTSNPN and CDR2 is SVGIG in the germline V gene (reference sequence). The CDR3 contains 14 residues. Between the trimmed V and J ends, which lost 0 bases and 11 bases, there was a span of 19 bases. In DNA form, the CDR3 reads TGTGCCTGGAGTGTAATCGTTGGAGCGAAAATGGCTTTCTTT. As protein: CAWSVIVGAKMAFF.